The 3 T cell receptor beta chains listed next were all sequenced from one sample in a study of cytomegalovirus exposure and HLA in healthy donors. PCR employed 60 Vbeta and 13 Jbeta primers. TCRdb keeps only in-frame clones here, not all; method: immunoSEQ multiplex PCR. The sample lists 110,000 or so clones, roughly 80% occurring once. Sequenced material: PBMCs. The receptors stem from a man aged 50 to 59 in good health and CMV-seropositive.

The chain combines TRBV28 with TRBJ1-5; D gene uncertain. The germline CDR1 and CDR2 sequences are MDHEN and SYDVKM. The CDR3 extends over 13 amino acids. Trimming stripped 7 bases from V and 3 bases from J, with 10 bases between. This CDR3 reads CASTEQYNQPQHF. The CDR3 DNA reads TGTGCCAGCACGGAACAGTACAATCAGCCCCAGCATTTT.

The chain has TRBV10-2 and TRBJ1-1; D might be TRBD1 (6 bases). CDR1 WSHSY and CDR2 SAAADI come from the germline V gene. The ends were cut back, 6 bases at V and 4 bases at J, with 12 bases in the middle. This CDR3 has 13 residues. For the CDR3, the DNA is TGCGCCAGCAGCGGACAGAGTAGCACTGAAGCTTTCTTT. Its translation is CASSGQSSTEAFF.

The gene calls are TRBV5-1 and TRBJ2-5, with a tentative D call TRBD2 (5 bases). Germline V gene data show CDR1 as SGHRS and CDR2 as YFSETQ. The CDR3 covers 13 residues. Trimming took off 8 bases at V and 2 bases at J, with 13 bases between the two ends. DNA for the CDR3: TGCGCCAGTTCGGGGTTGGGGCAAGAGACCCAGTACTTC. Encoded protein: CASSGLGQETQYF.